These 12 T cell receptor beta chains came from one sample sequenced in a study of T cell changes during pregnancy in multiple sclerosis. The data were produced by immunoSEQ multiplex PCR, yet TCRdb's version contains in-frame clones alone and is incomplete. Among 66,000 or so clones, 85% to 90% were seen once, and the ten largest hold roughly 0.9%. The sample in question was peripheral blood, obtained in the first trimester of pregnancy. Every receptor here comes from a female donor in good health, enrolled as a control in a pregnancy study.

This rearrangement joins TRBV18 to TRBJ1-6; D unclear. The CDR3 covers 14 residues. Germline CDR1 and CDR2: KGHSH and LQKENI. Trimming removed 5 bases at V and 9 bases at J, with 14 bases between. CDR3 residues: CASSMDPTSSPLHF. The CDR3 DNA is TGTGCCAGCTCAATGGACCCCACTAGTTCACCCCTCCACTTT.

The chain couples TRBV2 to TRBJ1-1; 8 positions agree with TRBD1. The ends lost 4 bases at V and 7 bases at J; junction bases unmatched: 8. Looked up from germline, CDR1 is SNHLY and CDR2 is FYNNEI. The CDR3 consists of 14 residues. CDR3 nucleotide sequence: TGTGCCAGCAGTGTGATCAGGGGGCAAGGTGAAGCTTTCTTT. It encodes CASSVIRGQGEAFF.

The chain couples TRBV9 to TRBJ2-3; tentative D call: TRBD2 (5 bases). Trimming removed 0 bases from V and 6 bases from J, with 11 bases in between. The CDR3 contains 14 residues. CDR1 is SGDLS, CDR2 YYNGEE, per germline. The CDR3 here is CASSVGAGSDTQYF. The CDR3 nucleotides are TGTGCCAGCAGCGTAGGGGCGGGTTCGGATACGCAGTATTTT. Filled out from reference TRBV9 and TRBJ2-3, the complete variable domain reads DSGVTQTPKHLITATGQRVTLRCSPRSGDLSVYWYQQSLDQGLQFLIQYYNGEERAKGNILERFSAQQFPDLHSELNLSSLELGDSALYFCASSVGAGSDTQYFGPGTRLTVL.

J is TRBJ2-1 and V is TRBV30; unclear D gene. The CDR3 loop spans 14 amino acids. V lost 0 bases to trimming and J lost 7 bases, with 13 bases between them. CDR1 is GTSNPN, CDR2 SVGIG, per germline (reference sequence). The CDR3 reads CAWSVNAYLNEQFF. The DNA of the CDR3 is TGTGCCTGGAGTGTAAACGCCTACCTAAATGAGCAGTTCTTC.

This chain joins TRBV5-1 and TRBJ2-7, with 10 bases that match TRBD1. V lost 5 bases to trimming and J lost 0 bases; unmatched junction nucleotides: 5. Germline-derived CDR1 and CDR2 are SGHRS and YFSETQ. The length of the CDR3 is 15 residues. The CDR3 sequence is CASSAWTGGSYEQYF. The CDR3 DNA sequence: TGCGCCAGCAGTGCCTGGACAGGGGGCTCCTACGAGCAGTACTTC.

Of note for this clone: Other DNA sequences in this specimen translate into the identical CDR3. The chain joins TRBV4-2 to TRBJ2-3; 16 positions agree with TRBD2. Germline assignment: CDR1 LGHNA and CDR2 YNFKEQ. Losses at the gene ends were 3 bases for V and 4 bases for J; bases not matched to a gene: 1. CDR3 size: 16 residues. CDR3 sequence: CASSQGLAGGPDTQYF. CDR3 nucleotides: TGTGCCAGCAGCCAGGGACTAGCGGGGGGGCCAGATACGCAGTATTTT.

This clone was detected once. The chain recombines TRBV10-3 with TRBJ2-7; maybe TRBD2 (6 bases). Trimming left V 10 bases short and J 3 bases short, with 13 bases between. The CDR3 has 12 residues. The germline V gene encodes CDR1 ENHRY and CDR2 SYGVKD. The CDR3 DNA reads as TGTGCCACCAGGGACTCATTCTACGAGCAGTACTTC. This encodes CATRDSFYEQYF.

This clone appeared a single time. V gene TRBV9 combines with J gene TRBJ2-7; 9 bases line up with TRBD1. CDR1 SGDLS and CDR2 YYNGEE come from the germline V gene. CDR3 size: 15 residues. V dropped 5 bases and J dropped 0; count of bases not matched to a gene: 6. The CDR3 loop reads CASSYGQGNSYEQYF. CDR3 DNA sequence: TGTGCCAGCAGTTATGGACAGGGGAACTCCTACGAGCAGTACTTC.

This chain's CDR3 is CASRLGGNKNIQYF. The DNA of the CDR3 is TGTGCCAGCCGACTTGGGGGGAACAAAAACATTCAGTACTTC. The V and J genes are TRBV5-6 and TRBJ2-4; TRBD2 is a possible D gene (6 bases). CDR1 and CDR2 from the germline V gene are SGHDT and YYEEEE. The CDR3 covers 14 residues. Deletions cut 7 bases from V and 3 bases from J, with 14 bases between.

The V gene is TRBV30, the J gene TRBJ1-2; tentatively, D is TRBD1 (5 bases). With 4 bases removed from V and 4 bases from J, the gap between germline ends came to 13 bases. The CDR3 covers 13 residues. Looked up from germline, CDR1 is GTSNPN and CDR2 is SVGIG (reference sequence). This CDR3 is CAWNGDGGYGYTF. In nucleotides, the CDR3 is TGTGCCTGGAACGGGGACGGGGGCTATGGCTACACCTTC. The full variable domain, with the rest looked up from reference TRBV30 and TRBJ1-2, is SQTIHQWPATLVQPVGSPLSLECTVEGTSNPNLYWYRQAAGRGLQLLFYSVGIGQISSEVPQNLSASRPQDRQFILSSKKLLLSDSGFYLCAWNGDGGYGYTFGSGTRLTVV.

The chain carries TRBV15 and TRBJ1-4; D remains ambiguous. The germline V gene has CDR1 LNHNV and CDR2 YYDKDF (reference sequence). V lost 0 bases to trimming and J lost 8 bases, with 13 bases between them. The CDR3 length is 15 residues. The CDR3 here is CATSRDSGGGEKLFF. The DNA of the CDR3 is TGTGCCACCAGCAGAGACTCAGGTGGAGGAGAAAAACTGTTTTTT.

The chain recombines TRBV2 with TRBJ2-7, with TRBD1 matching 7 bases. The CDR3 length is 15 residues. The germline gives CDR1 SNHLY, CDR2 FYNNEI. The V and J ends lost 2 bases and 1 base, in that order; junction bases with no gene match: 5. DNA for the CDR3: TGTGCCAGCAGTGAAATGGTCAGGGGGTCCTACGAGCAGTACTTC. Amino acid sequence: CASSEMVRGSYEQYF.